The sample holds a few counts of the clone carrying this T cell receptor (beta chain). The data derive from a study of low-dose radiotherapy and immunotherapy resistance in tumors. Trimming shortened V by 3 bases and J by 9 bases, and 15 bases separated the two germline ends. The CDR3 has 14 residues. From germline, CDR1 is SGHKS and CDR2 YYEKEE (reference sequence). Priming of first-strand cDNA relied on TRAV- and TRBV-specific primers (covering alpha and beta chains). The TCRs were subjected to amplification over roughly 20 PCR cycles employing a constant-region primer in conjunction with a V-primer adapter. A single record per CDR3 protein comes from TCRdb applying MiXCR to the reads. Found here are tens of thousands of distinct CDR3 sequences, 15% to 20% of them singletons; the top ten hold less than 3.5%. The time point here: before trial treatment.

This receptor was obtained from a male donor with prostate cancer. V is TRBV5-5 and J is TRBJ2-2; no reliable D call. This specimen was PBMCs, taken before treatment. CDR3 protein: CASSSRPRGRELFF. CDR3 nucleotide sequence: TGTGCCAGCAGCTCTCGACCCCGAGGCCGGGAGCTGTTTTTT.